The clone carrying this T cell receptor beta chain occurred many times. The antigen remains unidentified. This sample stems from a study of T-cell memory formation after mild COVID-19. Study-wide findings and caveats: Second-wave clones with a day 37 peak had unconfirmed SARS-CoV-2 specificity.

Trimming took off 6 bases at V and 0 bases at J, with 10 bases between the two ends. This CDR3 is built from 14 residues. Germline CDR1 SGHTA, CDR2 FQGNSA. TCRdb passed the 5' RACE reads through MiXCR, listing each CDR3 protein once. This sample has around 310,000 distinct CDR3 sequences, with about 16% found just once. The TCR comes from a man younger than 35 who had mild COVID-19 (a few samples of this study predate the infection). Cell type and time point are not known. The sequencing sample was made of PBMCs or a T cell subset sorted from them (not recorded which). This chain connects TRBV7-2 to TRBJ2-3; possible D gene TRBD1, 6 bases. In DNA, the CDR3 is TGTGCCAGCAGGCCGGGACACAGCACAGATACGCAGTATTTT. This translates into CASRPGHSTDTQYF.